This T cell receptor (delta chain) was retrieved from a study of fetal and pediatric gammadelta thymocytes (dated 2022 in TCRdb). Background for the entire study: The bulk gammadelta thymocyte repertoires combined previously published and newly generated, unpublished data and were used to strengthen a single-cell study of gammadelta thymocyte development. The bulk gammadelta thymocyte repertoires combined unpublished data with previously published data (refs 27,28). Bulk TCR repertoire data were included to raise the number of subjects and reinforce the CDR3 publicity analysis. The set of bulk gammadelta thymocyte repertoires included some ten subjects in total: 3 fetal thymus donors and 7 pediatric thymus donors.

This clone is assessed as large (0.1 to 1%). The specificity of this receptor is unknown. There are no base qualities to consult, and no much larger clone falls within one base. This same CDR3 is encoded by further DNA sequences in the sample. The CDR3 has 15 amino acids, counting the end cysteine and phenylalanine. The read is trimmed to its CDR3 DNA, 45 bases read in frame from base 1. V loses 0 bases at its end and J loses 2 bases; junction bases beyond the gene matches: 2. CDR1 GEAIGNYY and CDR2 EKD were looked up in the germline V gene. Thymocytes were stained with Zombie NIR viability dye plus antibodies to CD3 (UCHT1), TCRgammadelta (11F2), TCRVgamma9 (IMMU360) and TCRVdelta2 (IMMU389). Bulk TRD and TRG CDR3 repertoires were generated separately from sorted Vgamma9Vdelta2 and nonVgamma9Vdelta2 gammadelta thymocytes of human fetal and pediatric thymuses. Pediatric thymus tissue was collected in Belgium from children having cardiac surgery. The pediatric thymus donors included in the study ranged in age from about 1 to 12 years. Thymic cell suspensions were prepared from fetal and post-natal thymuses as described previously. CD3+ gammadeltaTCR+ Vgamma9+ Vdelta2+ cells were sorted as Vgamma9Vdelta2 thymocytes. Cell sorting was done on a FACS Aria III cell sorter (BD Biosciences).

Sequenced using an Illumina MiSeq. As for the original processing: For publicity analysis, the Vgamma9Vdelta2 and nonVgamma9Vdelta2 bulk CDR3 files were merged for each subject into one combined repertoire per subject. Using base R and dplyr, each CDR3 amino acid sequence was checked across 9 single-cell datasets and fewer than 11 bulk repertoires to give a publicity score ranging from 0 to 19. Via CATT, TCRdb reprocessed the public reads, and rows with identical DNA were then joined. These V and J calls are TCRdb output, not the study's own analysis. Within this sample are roughly 910 delta-chain clones, with just over 50% of them counted one time only. Around 15% of the sample rests with the top ten. What the authors observed across the whole study: Compared with post-natal repertoires, fetal gammadelta thymocyte repertoires had previously been reported to be enriched for TRDV2, TRGV8 and TRGV9 usage, low N additions and public CDR3s.

The specimen was Vgamma9Vdelta2 gamma-delta T cells from the thymus. What this sample's cell subset or site label stands for: sorted CD3+gammadeltaTCR+Vgamma9+Vdelta2+ thymocytes. This sequence was found in a child who underwent cardiac surgery and was recorded as healthy. The sequence is built from TRDV2 and TRDJ1; 10 nucleotides in the junction match TRDD3. The nucleotides are TGTGCCTGTGACACCGTACTGGGGGATACCGATAAACTCATCTTT. Its translation reads: CACDTVLGDTDKLIF.